The entry below gives a single T cell receptor (beta chain) sequence along with its context. The sample comes from a study of cytomegalovirus exposure and HLA in healthy donors. Germline lookup yields CDR1 SGHRS and CDR2 YFSETQ. The CDR3 is made up of 15 amino acids. Trimming took off 0 bases at V and 6 bases at J, with 12 bases between the two ends. The protocol was immunoSEQ multiplex PCR, while the TCRdb copy is restricted to in-frame clones and leaves out a portion. The sample lists 120,000 or so clones, approximately 90% occurring once. This TCR derives from a woman between 18 and 29 years old in good health and CMV-seronegative. This rearrangement joins TRBV5-1 to TRBJ2-2; no clear D gene. The sample taken for sequencing was PBMCs. CDR3: CASSLDPRSPGELFF. The CDR3 nucleotides are TGCGCCAGCAGCTTGGATCCTCGGTCCCCCGGGGAGCTGTTTTTT.